The T cell receptor (beta chain) under discussion was sequenced for a study of OX40 agonist ivuxolimab in advanced cancers. Germline values: CDR1 MNHNY, CDR2 SVGAGI (reference sequence). The V end was cut by 0 bases, the J end by 3 bases, with 12 bases between. The CDR3 totals 15 residues. Profiled with immunoSEQ multiplex PCR; TCRdb holds only in-frame clones, not every one. The table includes around 97,000 clones, around 85% detected once. The starting material was CD4+ or CD8+ T cells sorted from blood, obtained in a trial of the OX40 agonist ivuxolimab. The chain combines TRBV6-6 with TRBJ2-7; possibly TRBD1 or TRBD2 for D (5 bases each). This TCR was recovered from an adult with an advanced solid tumor such as melanoma, head and neck, liver or kidney cancer. The CDR3 DNA reads as TGTGCCAGCAGTTACTCGGGGCTAGCCGGCTACGAGCAGTACTTC. Its translation is CASSYSGLAGYEQYF.